These 13 T cell receptor beta chains were all obtained from the same sample, sequenced in a study of tumor-infiltrating lymphocytes in primary liver carcinoma. The approximately 17-32 mg bulk tissue piece was not sorted before simultaneous RNA and DNA extraction. A constant-region primer served to make TCR beta cDNA from about 500 ng total RNA. Employing slightly modified ARM-PCR, three nested multiplex PCR rounds were run, and these gave rise to the TCR beta libraries. In the first two PCR rounds, TRBV1-TRBV30 forward primers were paired with a C-beta reverse primer, and each round lasted approximately 10 cycles. TCRdb re-called the multiplex PCR reads with MiXCR, one entry per CDR3 protein. The sample shows tens of thousands of distinct CDR3 sequences, under 75% of them seen only once. Sequencing was carried out using liver tumor tissue from sampling region 4. Subset here: tumor region T4, right-lateral pole. These receptors were obtained from a man aged 40-49 years with primary liver carcinoma and hepatitis B virus infection.

This sequence joins TRBV11-3 and TRBJ2-3; TRBD2 aligns across 7 bases. The CDR3 is 15 amino acids. The V segment lost 6 bases and the J segment 9 bases; nucleotides outside the gene matches: 15. The germline V gene encodes CDR1 SGHNT and CDR2 YENEEA. CDR3 sequence (DNA): TGTGCCAGCAGTCCGGGGGGACTCCGGGACGGAACGCAGTATTTT. Protein product: CASSPGGLRDGTQYF.

In regard to this clonotype: This clone may be a read error of a much larger clone one base away. This rearrangement joins TRBV11-2 to TRBJ2-1; the D call may be TRBD1 or TRBD2 (6 bases each). This CDR3 has 18 amino acids. Trimming took 1 base from V and 3 from J, leaving 19 bases between them. Germline lookup yields CDR1 SGHAT and CDR2 FQNNGV. This chain's CDR3 is CASSLGGPGGSFYNEQFF. CDR3 in DNA: TGTGCCAGCAGCTTAGGGGGGCCAGGAGGGAGCTTCTACAATGAGCAGTTCTTC. The complete variable domain, with remaining parts taken from reference TRBV11-2 and TRBJ2-1, reads EAGVAQSPRYKIIEKRQSVAFWCNPISGHATLYWYQQILGQGPKLLIQFQNNGVVDDSQLPKDRFSAERLKGVDSTLKIQPAKLEDSAVYLCASSLGGPGGSFYNEQFFGPGTRLTVL.

This rearrangement joins TRBV30 to TRBJ2-3; D unclear. CDR3 length: 15 residues. The V and J ends lost 4 bases and 0 bases respectively, with 14 bases between them. Germline V gene sequence: CDR1 GTSNPN, CDR2 SVGIG (reference sequence). The CDR3 sequence is CAWTPQAASTDTQYF. CDR3 coding DNA: TGTGCCTGGACCCCTCAGGCGGCCAGCACAGATACGCAGTATTTT.

As for this clonotype: At one end the junction does not follow the germline gene, possibly because of a read error. The chain couples TRBV11-1 to TRBJ2-4; 8 positions match TRBD2. Per the germline V gene, CDR1 is SGHAT and CDR2 is FQDESV (reference sequence). This CDR3 spans 17 amino acids. The CDR3 DNA reads as TGTACCAGCGGCTTTCCCGGGACTAGTGGGACCAAAAACATTCAGTACTTT. This translates into CTSGFPGTSGTKNIQYF.

Remarks on this clonotype: It may be a read error: a sequence one base away is much more abundant. The chain couples TRBV7-8 to TRBJ1-1, with a tentative D call TRBD1 (6 bases). From germline, CDR1 is SGHVS and CDR2 FQNEAQ. This CDR3 is built from 12 residues. CDR3 DNA: TGTGCCAGCAGCTTGGGGGCGGATGAAGCTTCCTTT. This gives the protein CASSLGADEASF.

This clonotype was seen a single time. A much larger clone is a single base away; this may be a read error. V is TRBV20-1 and J is TRBJ1-2, with a weak D call TRBD1 (5 bases). The CDR3 is 13 residues long. Germline values: CDR1 DFQATT, CDR2 SNEGSKA (reference sequence). V was trimmed by 6 bases and J by 4 bases, leaving 15 bases between them. The CDR3 nucleotides are TGCAGTGCCCTCGTACAGGTGACCTATGGCTACACCTTC. It codes for CSALVQVTYGYTF.

This clonotype was observed at least ten times. The chain couples TRBV19 to TRBJ2-7; 11 bases line up with TRBD2. CDR1 and CDR2 (germline): LNHDA, SQIVND (reference sequence). V lost 5 bases and J lost 2; bases outside the gene matches: 2. This CDR3 contains 14 residues. The CDR3 DNA follows: TGTGCCAGTAGTCAACTAGCGGGAGCCTACGAGCAGTACTTC. It translates to CASSQLAGAYEQYF.

This clonotype was detected once. The CDR3 does not close with the conserved phenylalanine or tryptophan, likely indicating a read error. The chain links TRBV11-1 to TRBJ2-1; 12 positions match TRBD2. Trimming cost V 6 bases and J 9 bases; bases outside gene matches: 15. Germline CDR1 and CDR2: SGHAT and FQDESV (reference sequence). This CDR3 has 17 amino acids. The CDR3 DNA reads as TGTGCCAGCAGTTCCCCTCCTAGCGGGAGGGCCTTTAGTGAGCAGTTCTCT. Translating it yields CASSSPPSGRAFSEQFS.

Comment on this clonotype: The CDR3 carries no conserved terminal phenylalanine or tryptophan, so it likely arises from a read error. V gene TRBV5-1 combines with J gene TRBJ2-3, with D possibly TRBD1 on 6 matching bases. This CDR3 has 16 amino acids. V gave up 1 base and J gave up 5 bases, with 17 bases separating them. Germline CDR1 reads SGHRS; CDR2 reads YFSETQ. CDR3 in amino acids: CASSLNGRGNRDTQYS. The CDR3 nucleotides read TGCGCCAGCAGCTTGAACGGCAGGGGAAACAGAGATACGCAGTATTCT.

A remark on this clonotype: A read error may account for a junction end that differs from germline. The V gene is TRBV11-3, the J gene TRBJ2-1; the D is unclear. The germline V gene encodes CDR1 SGHNT and CDR2 YENEEA. The CDR3 covers 13 residues. For the CDR3, the DNA is TGTGCCAGCAGCCCCACACCTGACAATGAGCAGTTATTC. Protein sequence: CASSPTPDNEQLF. The whole variable domain, remainder taken from reference TRBV11-3 and TRBJ2-1, is EAGVVQSPRYKIIEKKQPVAFWCNPISGHNTLYWYLQNLGQGPELLIRYENEEAVDDSQLPKDRFSAERLKGVDSTLKIQPAELGDSAVYLCASSPTPDNEQLFGPGTRLTVL.

In the case of this clonotype: At one of its ends the junction is not consistent with the germline gene, which may arise from a read error. The chain's CDR3 is CAGSLSEWVRQYF. In DNA form, the CDR3 reads TGTGCCGGCAGCTTAAGTGAGTGGGTCCGGCAGTACTTC. The V call is TRBV11-2, the J call TRBJ2-7, with D unclear. The CDR3 runs to 13 residues. CDR1 SGHAT and CDR2 FQNNGV come from the germline V gene.

As concerns this clonotype: This CDR3 fails to terminate in the conserved phenylalanine or tryptophan, so it likely reflects a read error. The rearrangement links TRBV6-2 or TRBV6-3 to TRBJ2-4; 10 positions agree with TRBD2. V lost 10 bases, J lost 4 bases, and 7 bases stayed unmatched. CDR1 is MNHEY and CDR2 is SVGEGT in the germline V gene. This CDR3 region has 14 residues. The CDR3 bases are TGTGCCACCGCACTAGCGGGAAATAAAAACATTCAGTACTAC. It codes for CATALAGNKNIQYY.

This clonotype is a singleton in its sample. At one end, the junction sequence differs from germline, possibly due to a read error. The chain uses TRBV12-3 or TRBV12-4 and TRBJ2-1, with TRBD1 as a possible D gene (5 bases). CDR3 length: 13 amino acids. CDR3 in DNA: TGTGGCAGCAGTCTCGGACATAACAAAGAGCAGTTCTTC. Residues: CGSSLGHNKEQFF.